Listed below are T cell receptor beta chains from one sample, sequenced in a study of T cells in Graves' hyperthyroidism and ophthalmopathy. TCRdb passed the multiplex PCR reads through MiXCR, listing each CDR3 protein once. The data hold fewer than 450,000 distinct CDR3 sequences, with 15% observed a single time. Material for sequencing was blood. Receptor source: a woman aged 55-75 years with Graves' ophthalmopathy. CDR3s include the opening cysteine and the closing phenylalanine or tryptophan. The D gene is left open where the match is weak. Only some rows state a clone size, as once, few, many or a class for expanded clones.

length | J | D | V | size | CDR3 | DNA
13 | TRBJ2-5 | - | TRBV5-1 | many | CASSFRGEETQYF | TGCGCCAGCAGCTTCCGGGGTGAAGAGACCCAGTACTTC
14 | TRBJ2-2 | TRBD2 | TRBV20-1 | - | CSASQGGVPGELFF | TGCAGTGCTTCCCAGGGAGGGGTCCCCGGGGAGCTGTTTTTT
12 | TRBJ2-2 | - | TRBV3-1 | many | CASSQATGELFF | TGTGCCAGCAGCCAGGCCACCGGGGAGCTGTTTTTT
16 | TRBJ2-1 | TRBD2 | TRBV5-1 | many | CASSLVAGGGYNEQFF | TGCGCCAGCAGCTTGGTCGCGGGAGGGGGGTACAATGAGCAGTTCTTC
15 | TRBJ1-1 | - | TRBV28 | many | CASSPHPGTKTEAFF | TGTGCCAGCAGTCCTCACCCCGGGACTAAAACTGAAGCTTTCTTT
12 | TRBJ2-7 | - | TRBV3-1 | many | CASSPQGDEQYF | TGCGCCAGCAGCCCCCAAGGGGACGAGCAGTACTTC
16 | TRBJ2-7 | TRBD2 | TRBV20-1 | - | CSASWLAGGGAYEQYF | TGCAGTGCTAGTTGGTTGGCGGGTGGGGGGGCCTACGAGCAGTACTTC
16 | TRBJ1-3 | - | TRBV5-1 | - | CASSLKGTASGNTIYF | TGCGCCAGCAGCTTGAAAGGGACGGCCTCTGGAAACACCATATATTTT
13 | TRBJ1-1 | - | TRBV2 | many | CASGGRLNTEAFF | TGTGCCAGCGGAGGACGGTTGAACACTGAAGCTTTCTTT
13 | TRBJ2-3 | - | TRBV29-1 | many | CSVEGDVADTQYF | TGCAGCGTTGAAGGTGATGTTGCAGATACGCAGTATTTT
12 | TRBJ2-7 | - | TRBV10-2 | many | CASSRQGEEQYF | TGCGCCAGCAGTCGGCAGGGAGAAGAGCAGTACTTC
13 | TRBJ2-2 | TRBD2 | TRBV10-1 | - | CASSGGFTGELFF | TGCGCCAGCAGCGGGGGGTTCACCGGGGAGCTGTTTTTT
17 | TRBJ1-5 | TRBD1 | TRBV28 | many | CASSHTGVGLRNQPQHF | TGTGCCAGCAGTCACACAGGGGTGGGGCTTCGCAATCAGCCCCAGCATTTT
15 | TRBJ2-5 | TRBD1 | TRBV6-8 | many | CASSRRTGPQETQYF | TGTGCCAGCTCAAGGAGGACAGGGCCTCAAGAGACCCAGTACTTC
19 | TRBJ2-3 | TRBD2 | TRBV24-1 | many | CATSDFTASGRADTDTQYF | TGTGCCACCAGTGATTTCACGGCTAGCGGGAGGGCCGACACAGATACGCAGTATTTT
15 | TRBJ2-3 | - | TRBV19 | - | CASSVTGSQGDTQYF | TGTGCCAGTAGTGTAACCGGGTCCCAAGGTGATACGCAGTATTTT
18 | TRBJ1-3 | TRBD1 | TRBV20-1 | many | CSAEKVGQGAPGGNTIYF | TGCAGTGCGGAGAAGGTGGGGCAGGGGGCCCCAGGTGGAAACACCATATATTTT
17 | TRBJ2-3 | - | TRBV27 | many | CASSLGLTRYGTDTQYF | TGTGCCAGCAGTTTGGGCCTCACTAGATACGGGACAGATACGCAGTATTTT
16 | TRBJ2-1 | TRBD1 | TRBV10-1 | many | CASSGQGDPSYNEQFF | TGCGCCAGCAGTGGACAGGGGGACCCTTCCTACAATGAGCAGTTCTTC
14 | TRBJ1-2 | - | TRBV5-5 | few | CASSLVRQADGYTF | TGTGCCAGCAGCTTGGTGCGACAGGCGGATGGCTACACCTTC
19 | TRBJ2-3 | TRBD2 | TRBV10-3 | - | CAISEPGLAGGLSTDTQYF | TGTGCCATCAGTGAGCCCGGACTAGCGGGAGGGCTCAGCACAGATACGCAGTATTTT
12 | TRBJ2-2 | TRBD1 | TRBV20-1 | few | CSAKQGTGELFF | TGCAGTGCTAAACAGGGGACCGGGGAGCTGTTTTTT
12 | TRBJ1-1 | - | TRBV28 | - | CASTEGAGSAFF | TGTGCCAGCACCGAAGGGGCGGGATCTGCTTTCTTT
14 | TRBJ2-7 | - | TRBV4-1 | many | CASSQESGYYEQYF | TGCGCCAGCAGCCAAGAATCCGGCTACTACGAGCAGTACTTC
14 | TRBJ2-5 | - | TRBV6-5 | few | CASRTRAGKETQYF | TGTGCCAGCCGGACTCGTGCCGGGAAGGAGACCCAGTACTTC
15 | TRBJ2-5 | - | TRBV20-1 | few | CSARDDGKGQETQYF | TGCAGTGCTAGAGATGACGGGAAGGGACAAGAGACCCAGTACTTC
14 | TRBJ2-7 | - | TRBV19 | - | CASSTTLSEIEQYF | TGTGCCAGTAGTACTACTCTTTCGGAGATCGAGCAGTACTTC
14 | TRBJ2-3 | - | TRBV7-2 | - | CASSLGQRPDTQYF | TGTGCCAGCAGCTTAGGGCAACGGCCAGATACGCAGTATTTT
15 | TRBJ2-5 | TRBD1 | TRBV28 | - | CASSLPTGVQETQYF | TGTGCCAGCAGTTTACCCACAGGGGTACAAGAGACCCAGTACTTC
13 | TRBJ2-7 | - | TRBV6-1 | many | CATQAVGSSEQYF | TGTGCCACCCAGGCGGTAGGTTCATCCGAGCAGTACTTC
16 | TRBJ2-2 | TRBD1 | TRBV20-1 | few | CSARDRRGLNTGELFF | TGCAGTGCTAGAGACCGCAGGGGGCTAAACACCGGGGAGCTGTTTTTT
16 | TRBJ2-3 | - | TRBV11-2 | - | CASSSPGRTYPDTQYF | TGTGCCAGCAGCTCACCGGGACGAACGTACCCAGATACGCAGTATTTT
13 | TRBJ2-7 | - | TRBV20-1 | many | CSARGRETYEQYF | TGCAGTGCTAGGGGCAGGGAGACCTACGAGCAGTACTTC
19 | TRBJ2-3 | - | TRBV28 | many | CASSPPWGKEFSSTDTQYF | TGTGCCAGCAGTCCCCCCTGGGGGAAGGAGTTTTCTAGCACAGATACGCAGTATTTT
17 | TRBJ2-1 | TRBD2 | TRBV12-3/TRBV12-4 | many | CASSLNSGGRASNEQFF | TGTGCCAGCAGTTTAAATAGTGGCGGGAGGGCCAGCAATGAGCAGTTCTTC
14 | TRBJ2-7 | - | TRBV3-1 | many | CASSQGHTPYEQYF | TGTGCCAGCAGCCAAGGACATACCCCCTACGAGCAGTACTTC
14 | TRBJ2-1 | - | TRBV24-1 | - | CATSGGLSYNEQFF | TGTGCCACCAGTGGGGGGCTCTCCTACAATGAGCAGTTCTTC
12 | TRBJ2-1 | - | TRBV5-1 | many | CASSLVGGEQFF | TGCGCCAGCAGCTTGGTTGGCGGGGAGCAGTTCTTC
16 | TRBJ2-3 | TRBD2 | TRBV20-1 | - | CSATSLRRVGGDTQYF | TGCAGTGCAACAAGTTTAAGGCGGGTGGGGGGGGATACGCAGTATTTT
15 | TRBJ1-5 | - | TRBV24-1 | many | CATSDSRQGYQPQHF | TGTGCCACCAGTGATAGTCGGCAGGGATATCAGCCCCAGCATTTT
14 | TRBJ2-4 | - | TRBV27 | - | CASSFTSAKNIQYF | TGTGCCAGCAGTTTCACTAGCGCCAAAAACATTCAGTACTTC
14 | TRBJ2-7 | TRBD1 | TRBV18 | - | CVSSPTGTAYEQYF | TGTGTCAGCAGCCCCACCGGGACAGCCTACGAGCAGTACTTC
16 | TRBJ2-7 | TRBD1 | TRBV12-3/TRBV12-4 | - | CASSLGTGLVLYEQYF | TGTGCCAGCAGTTTAGGGACAGGGTTGGTCCTCTACGAGCAGTACTTC
14 | TRBJ2-3 | TRBD1 | TRBV18 | many | CASSPPPRGDTQYF | TGTGCCAGCTCACCACCGCCCAGGGGGGATACGCAGTATTTT
15 | TRBJ1-5 | - | TRBV20-1 | many | CSARDNQGRNQPQHF | TGCAGTGCTAGGGACAACCAGGGAAGAAATCAGCCCCAGCATTTT
12 | TRBJ2-5 | - | TRBV18 | many | CASSGQQETQYF | TGTGCCAGCTCAGGGCAGCAAGAGACCCAGTACTTC
13 | TRBJ2-7 | - | TRBV27 | many | CASSTNPGYEQYF | TGTGCCAGCAGTACCAACCCGGGTTACGAGCAGTACTTC
17 | TRBJ1-6 | TRBD1 | TRBV5-1 | - | CASSLTGTGGVDSPLHF | TGCGCCAGCAGCTTAACTGGGACAGGGGGTGTTGATTCACCCCTCCACTTT